The 22 T cell receptor beta chains below were found in one sample sequenced in a study of T cell changes during pregnancy in multiple sclerosis. Sequencing was performed with immunoSEQ multiplex PCR; in TCRdb, only in-frame clones are kept and a portion is missing. The sample consists of about 70,000 clones, around 94% of them appearing once. The specimen comprised peripheral blood, sampled in the third trimester of pregnancy. Receptor source: a female donor with multiple sclerosis, enrolled in a pregnancy study.

Turning to this clone: Sequence at one end of the junction differs from germline and may be a read error. This rearrangement joins TRBV13 to TRBJ1-4, with 10 bases that match TRBD1. CDR1 is PRHDT and CDR2 is FYEKMQ in the germline V gene (reference sequence). This CDR3 is 13 amino acids long. The CDR3 reads CASSHGQGERLFF. CDR3 coding DNA: TGTGCCAGCAGCCACGGACAGGGGGAAAGACTGTTTTTT.

V gene TRBV6-6 combines with J gene TRBJ2-7; no firm D call. Germline V gives CDR1 MNHNY, CDR2 SVGAGI (reference sequence). V lost 2 bases and J lost 0, with 11 bases in between. CDR3 length: 15 amino acids. This chain's CDR3 is CASSYLLSLSYEQYF. CDR3 DNA sequence: TGTGCCAGCAGTTACCTCTTATCTCTCTCCTACGAGCAGTACTTC.

The J gene is TRBJ2-5, the V gene TRBV5-4; D perhaps matches TRBD2 (5 bases). The CDR3 is made up of 16 amino acids. The germline V gene encodes CDR1 SGHNT and CDR2 YYREEE (reference sequence). V dropped 0 bases and J dropped 5 bases, with 17 bases sitting between them. This CDR3 is CASSLVSSRRGETQYF. The CDR3 DNA is TGTGCCAGCAGCTTGGTGTCTAGCAGGCGAGGGGAGACCCAGTACTTC.

The chain carries TRBV18 and TRBJ1-2; 12 nucleotides match TRBD1. V was pared by 2 bases and J by 5 bases, with 12 bases of the junction left unmatched. Germline V gives CDR1 KGHSH, CDR2 LQKENI. This CDR3 has 18 amino acids. The CDR3 DNA follows: TGTGCCAGCTCACCATTTGGGGGACAGGGGGCACAGCTATATGGCTACACCTTC. Translated, it gives CASSPFGGQGAQLYGYTF.

The V gene is TRBV9, the J gene TRBJ2-5, with D perhaps matching TRBD1 (5 bases). V was pared by 4 bases and J by 1 base, with 17 bases between. Germline V gene lookup returns CDR1 SGDLS and CDR2 YYNGEE. This CDR3 has 16 residues. The CDR3 sequence: CASSPYEGAFQETQYF. DNA of the CDR3: TGTGCCAGCAGCCCTTATGAAGGGGCTTTCCAAGAGACCCAGTACTTC.

The CDR3 reads CASSLGQAFMVQYF. The CDR3 DNA reads TGTGCCAGCAGCTTAGGTCAGGCTTTTATGGTGCAGTACTTC. This chain uses TRBV7-9 with TRBJ2-7; D not certain. This CDR3 has 14 amino acids. CDR1 and CDR2 from the germline V gene are SEHNR and FQNEAQ (reference sequence). V lost 1 base and J 9 bases, leaving 16 bases between the germline ends.

The chain recombines TRBV7-2 with TRBJ2-7, with D maybe TRBD1 (5 bases). This CDR3 contains 13 residues. The germline CDR1 and CDR2 sequences are SGHTA and FQGNSA. The V gene lost 5 bases and the J gene lost 1 base, with 9 bases spanning the gap. Written as DNA, the CDR3 is TGTGCCAGCAGCCTGGGGCCATCCTACGAGCAGTACTTC. Translating it yields CASSLGPSYEQYF.

This clone was seen just once. The chain uses TRBV30 and TRBJ1-3; D uncertain. Deletions cut 3 bases from V and 0 bases from J, with 12 bases between. There are 15 residues in the CDR3. CDR1 is GTSNPN, CDR2 SVGIG, per germline (reference sequence). The CDR3 protein is CAWRKSAGSGNTIYF. DNA for the CDR3: TGTGCCTGGAGGAAGTCAGCGGGCTCTGGAAACACCATATATTTT.

The CDR3: CASSVSSGVGNTIYF. DNA for the CDR3: TGTGCCAGCAGCGTAAGCTCAGGGGTAGGAAACACCATATATTTT. This chain links TRBV9 with TRBJ1-3; a weak D match, TRBD1 (6 bases). Per germline, CDR1 SGDLS and CDR2 YYNGEE. The CDR3 contains 15 residues. The V end was cut by 1 base, the J end by 4 bases, with 12 bases between.

The V gene is TRBV15, the J gene TRBJ2-1, with TRBD1 as a possible D gene (6 bases). The CDR3 covers 15 residues. Between the trimmed V and J ends, which lost 2 bases and 3 bases, there was a span of 11 bases. The germline CDR1 and CDR2 sequences are LNHNV and YYDKDF (reference sequence). In nucleotides, the CDR3 is TGTGCCACCAGCAGATTCAGGGGCTACTACAATGAGCAGTTCTTC. This translates into CATSRFRGYYNEQFF.

The genes are TRBV13 and TRBJ1-2; no clear D. Germline CDR1 and CDR2: PRHDT and FYEKMQ (reference sequence). The CDR3 is made up of 14 amino acids. Trimming shortened V by 0 bases and J by 5 bases, and 10 bases separated the two germline ends. The DNA for the CDR3 is TGTGCCAGCAGCTTAGGGACATCTCCTTATGGCTACACCTTC. Encoded protein: CASSLGTSPYGYTF.

The chain links TRBV4-3 to TRBJ1-6; TRBD1 agrees at 12 bases. The length of the CDR3 is 16 residues. Germline loops: CDR1 LGHNA, CDR2 YSLEER. J lost 7 bases, V lost 0 bases, and 1 base had no gene match. The CDR3 region is CASSQDGTGGNSPLHF. The CDR3 DNA follows: TGCGCCAGCAGCCAAGATGGGACAGGGGGCAATTCACCCCTCCACTTT.

This chain connects TRBV10-2 to TRBJ2-1; D is possibly TRBD1 (5 bases). V lost 10 bases, J lost 4 bases, and 17 bases lay in between. Per the germline V gene, CDR1 is WSHSY and CDR2 is SAAADI. The CDR3 is 14 residues long. CDR3 nucleotide sequence: TGCGCCACCTCCTCCAGGGCCGTGTACAATGAGCAGTTCTTC. Its protein product is CATSSRAVYNEQFF.

The chain uses TRBV5-4 and TRBJ1-1; D is uncertain. This CDR3 contains 11 residues. Germline CDR1 and CDR2: SGHNT and YYREEE (reference sequence). V dropped 7 bases and J dropped 3 bases, with 7 bases sitting between them. The CDR3 DNA follows: TGTGCCAGCGGCAGCGACACTGAAGCTTTCTTT. Its translation: CASGSDTEAFF.

The V and J genes are TRBV9 and TRBJ1-1; unclear D gene. Trimming stripped 4 bases from V and 10 bases from J, with 14 bases between. The germline gives CDR1 SGDLS, CDR2 YYNGEE. This CDR3 region has 12 residues. The CDR3 coding sequence is TGTGCCAGCAGCCCAGGCCGGCGGGCAGCTTTCTTT. Translated: CASSPGRRAAFF.

The rearrangement uses TRBV5-6 and TRBJ2-5; a weak D match, TRBD2 (5 bases). The CDR3 is 13 residues long. Germline lookup yields CDR1 SGHDT and CDR2 YYEEEE. V was cut by 4 bases and J by 4 bases, with 11 bases left in between. CDR3 loop: CASSADLGETQYF. As DNA, the CDR3 is TGTGCCAGCAGCGCGGACTTAGGAGAGACCCAGTACTTC.

The chain has TRBV2 and TRBJ1-2, with TRBD1 matching 7 bases. The V and J ends lost 4 bases and 7 bases, in that order; junction bases with no gene match: 9. This CDR3 has 14 residues. Germline CDR1 reads SNHLY; CDR2 reads FYNNEI. The chain's CDR3 is CASSGQGGYGGYTF. The CDR3 DNA sequence: TGTGCCAGCAGTGGACAAGGGGGCTACGGTGGCTACACCTTC.

The chain has TRBV11-2 and TRBJ1-6; D unresolved. Germline values: CDR1 SGHAT, CDR2 FQNNGV. CDR3 size: 15 residues. V dropped 5 bases and J dropped 6 bases, with 14 bases sitting between them. CDR3 sequence reads: CASSPWARSNSPLHF. The CDR3 DNA is TGTGCCAGCAGCCCCTGGGCAAGAAGTAATTCACCCCTCCACTTT.

The V and J genes are TRBV19 and TRBJ1-1; D unresolved. The germline gives CDR1 LNHDA, CDR2 SQIVND (reference sequence). This CDR3 contains 13 residues. Deletions cut 5 bases from V and 0 bases from J, with 7 bases between. The CDR3 region is CASSVKLNTEAFF. The CDR3 DNA sequence: TGTGCCAGTAGTGTCAAGCTGAACACTGAAGCTTTCTTT.

The chain combines TRBV27 with TRBJ1-2; TRBD1 is a possible D gene (5 bases). Germline values: CDR1 MNHEY, CDR2 SMNVEV (reference sequence). Trimming cost V 2 bases and J 5 bases, with 12 bases left between them. The CDR3 totals 14 residues. For the CDR3, the DNA is TGTGCCAGCAGTTTAGGAAGGGGTTGGTATGGCTACACCTTC. Its translation is CASSLGRGWYGYTF.

This clone was counted only a few times. The CDR3 nucleotides are TGTGCCAGCAGGCCATTCCGGGACTCTCGGAGCAATCAGCCCCAGCATTTT. Its protein product is CASRPFRDSRSNQPQHF. The chain joins TRBV27 to TRBJ1-5; a weak D match, TRBD1 (5 bases). Germline CDR1 MNHEY, CDR2 SMNVEV (reference sequence). V was cut by 6 bases and J by 1 base, with 19 bases left in between. The CDR3 extends over 17 amino acids.

CDR3 nucleotides: TGTGCCAGCAGCCCTAGCGGGTCTCAAGAGACCCAGTACTTC. As protein: CASSPSGSQETQYF. This chain uses TRBV7-2 with TRBJ2-5, with 8 bases that match TRBD2. From germline, CDR1 is SGHTA and CDR2 FQGNSA. This CDR3 comprises 14 residues. Trimming at V came to 5 bases and at J to 2 bases, leaving 4 bases not matched to a gene.